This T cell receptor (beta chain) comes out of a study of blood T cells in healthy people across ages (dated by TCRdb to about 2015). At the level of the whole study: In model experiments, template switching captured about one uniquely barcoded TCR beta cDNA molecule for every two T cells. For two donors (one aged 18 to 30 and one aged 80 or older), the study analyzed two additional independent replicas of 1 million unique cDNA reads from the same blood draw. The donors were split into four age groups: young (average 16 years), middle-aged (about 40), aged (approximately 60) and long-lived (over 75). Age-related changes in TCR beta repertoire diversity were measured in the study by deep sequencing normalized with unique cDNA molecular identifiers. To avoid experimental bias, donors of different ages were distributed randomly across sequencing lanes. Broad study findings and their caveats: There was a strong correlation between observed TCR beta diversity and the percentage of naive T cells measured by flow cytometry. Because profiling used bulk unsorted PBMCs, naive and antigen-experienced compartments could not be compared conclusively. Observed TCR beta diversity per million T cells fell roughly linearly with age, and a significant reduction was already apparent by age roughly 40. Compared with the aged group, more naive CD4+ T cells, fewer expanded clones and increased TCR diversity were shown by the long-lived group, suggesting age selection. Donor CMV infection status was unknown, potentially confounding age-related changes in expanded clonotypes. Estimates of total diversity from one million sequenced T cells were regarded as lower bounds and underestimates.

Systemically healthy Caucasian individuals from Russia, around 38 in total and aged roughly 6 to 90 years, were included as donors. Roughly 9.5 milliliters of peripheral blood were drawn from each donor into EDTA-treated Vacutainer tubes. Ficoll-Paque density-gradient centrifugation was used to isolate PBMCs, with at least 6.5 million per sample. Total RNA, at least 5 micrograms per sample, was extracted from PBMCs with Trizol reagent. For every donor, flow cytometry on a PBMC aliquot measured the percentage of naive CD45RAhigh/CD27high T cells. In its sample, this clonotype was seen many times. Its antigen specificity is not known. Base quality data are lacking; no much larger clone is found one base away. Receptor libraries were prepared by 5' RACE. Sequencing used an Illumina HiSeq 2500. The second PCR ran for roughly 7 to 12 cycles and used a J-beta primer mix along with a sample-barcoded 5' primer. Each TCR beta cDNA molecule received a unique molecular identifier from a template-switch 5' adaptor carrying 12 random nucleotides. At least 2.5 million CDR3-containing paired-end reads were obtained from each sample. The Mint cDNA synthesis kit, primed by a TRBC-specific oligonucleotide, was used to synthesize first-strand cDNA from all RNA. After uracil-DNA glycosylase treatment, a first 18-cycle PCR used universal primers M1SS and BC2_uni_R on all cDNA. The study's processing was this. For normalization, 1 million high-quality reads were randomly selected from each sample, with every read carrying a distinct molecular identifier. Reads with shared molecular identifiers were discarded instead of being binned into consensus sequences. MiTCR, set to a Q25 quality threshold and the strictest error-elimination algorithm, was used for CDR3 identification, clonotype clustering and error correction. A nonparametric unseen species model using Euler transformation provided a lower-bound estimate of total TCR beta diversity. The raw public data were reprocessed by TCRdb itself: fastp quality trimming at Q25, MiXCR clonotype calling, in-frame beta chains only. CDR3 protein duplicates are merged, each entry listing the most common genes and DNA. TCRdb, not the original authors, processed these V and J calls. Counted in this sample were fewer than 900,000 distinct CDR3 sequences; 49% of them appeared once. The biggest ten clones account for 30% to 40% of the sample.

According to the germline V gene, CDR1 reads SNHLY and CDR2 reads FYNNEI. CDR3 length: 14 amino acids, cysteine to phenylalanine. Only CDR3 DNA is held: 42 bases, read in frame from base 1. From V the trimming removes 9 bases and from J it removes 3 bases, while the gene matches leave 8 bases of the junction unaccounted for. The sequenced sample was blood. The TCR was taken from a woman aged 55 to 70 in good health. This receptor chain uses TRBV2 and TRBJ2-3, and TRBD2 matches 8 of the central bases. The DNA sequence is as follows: TGTGCCAGAGGAATAAGCGGGAGTACAGATACGCAGTATTTT. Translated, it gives CARGISGSTDTQYF.